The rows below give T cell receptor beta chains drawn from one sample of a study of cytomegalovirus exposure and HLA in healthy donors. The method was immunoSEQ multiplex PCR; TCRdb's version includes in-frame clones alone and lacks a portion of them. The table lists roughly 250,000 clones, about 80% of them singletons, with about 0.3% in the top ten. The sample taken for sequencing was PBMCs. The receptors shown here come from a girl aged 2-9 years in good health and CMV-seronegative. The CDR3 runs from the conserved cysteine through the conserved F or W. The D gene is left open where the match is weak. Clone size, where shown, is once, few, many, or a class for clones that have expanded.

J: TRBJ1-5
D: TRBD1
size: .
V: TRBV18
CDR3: CASSPRQGAGPQHF
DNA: TGTGCCAGCTCACCTAGACAGGGCGCGGGGCCCCAGCATTTT

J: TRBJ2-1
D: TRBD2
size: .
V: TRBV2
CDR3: CASVKTSGEVWGFF
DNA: TGTGCCAGCGTTAAAACTAGCGGGGAAGTCTGGGGGTTCTTC

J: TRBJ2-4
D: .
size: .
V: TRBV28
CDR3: CASSLPKVSGIQYF
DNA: TGTGCCAGCAGTTTACCCAAGGTTTCGGGCATTCAGTACTTC

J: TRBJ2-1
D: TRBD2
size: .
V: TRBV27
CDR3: CASSLSRGTSGSSNEQFF
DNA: TGTGCCAGCAGTTTATCGAGGGGGACTAGCGGGAGTAGTAATGAGCAGTTCTTC

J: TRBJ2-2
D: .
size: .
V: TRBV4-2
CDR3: CASSPSRESGTGELFF
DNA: TGTGCCAGCAGCCCCTCAAGGGAGTCGGGTACCGGGGAGCTGTTTTTT

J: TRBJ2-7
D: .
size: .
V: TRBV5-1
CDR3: CASSLALGTEAYEQYF
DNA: TGCGCCAGCAGCTTGGCCTTGGGGACTGAGGCCTACGAGCAGTACTTC

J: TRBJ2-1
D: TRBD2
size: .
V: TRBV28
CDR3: CASSSSGTGSYNEQFF
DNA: TGTGCCAGCAGTAGTAGCGGGACGGGCTCCTACAATGAGCAGTTCTTC

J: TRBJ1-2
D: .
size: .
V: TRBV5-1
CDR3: CASSLAASYGYTF
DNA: TGCGCCAGCAGCTTGGCCGCGTCGTATGGCTACACCTTC

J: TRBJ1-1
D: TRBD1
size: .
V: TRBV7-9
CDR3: CASTAPGQGPTEAFF
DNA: TGTGCCAGCACTGCTCCGGGACAGGGGCCCACTGAAGCTTTCTTT

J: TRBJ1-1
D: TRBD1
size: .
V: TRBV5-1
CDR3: CASSLVPSGRGGQGNTEAFF
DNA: TGCGCCAGCAGCTTGGTCCCCAGCGGTCGGGGAGGACAGGGGAACACTGAAGCTTTCTTT

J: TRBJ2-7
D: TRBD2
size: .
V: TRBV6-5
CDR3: CASSPRLAPTYEQYF
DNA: TGTGCCAGCAGTCCTCGACTAGCGCCTACCTACGAGCAGTACTTC

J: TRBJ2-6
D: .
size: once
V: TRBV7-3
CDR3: CASSPDTAGANVLTF
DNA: TGTGCCAGCAGCCCTGACACAGCTGGGGCCAACGTCCTGACTTTC

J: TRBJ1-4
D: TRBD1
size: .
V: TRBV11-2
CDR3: CASSPGGTNEKLFF
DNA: TGTGCCAGCAGCCCAGGGGGGACTAATGAAAAACTGTTTTTT

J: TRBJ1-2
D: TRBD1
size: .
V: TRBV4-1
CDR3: CASRLTGGANYGYTF
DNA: TGCGCCAGCAGACTAACAGGGGGAGCTAACTATGGCTACACCTTC

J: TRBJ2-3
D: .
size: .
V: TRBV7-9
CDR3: CASSSRGSSTDTQYF
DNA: TGTGCCAGCAGCTCCCGGGGGAGTAGCACAGATACGCAGTATTTT

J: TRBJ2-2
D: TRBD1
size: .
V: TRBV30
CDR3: CAYSQGATGELFF
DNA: TGTGCCTATAGCCAGGGGGCGACCGGGGAGCTGTTTTTT

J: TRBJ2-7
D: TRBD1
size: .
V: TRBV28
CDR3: CASEPGQTFYEQYF
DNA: TGTGCCAGCGAACCGGGACAGACCTTCTACGAGCAGTACTTC

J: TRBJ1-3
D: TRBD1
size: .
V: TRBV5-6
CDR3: CASSWGGQGSGNTIYF
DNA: TGTGCCAGCAGCTGGGGGGGACAGGGATCTGGAAACACCATATATTTT

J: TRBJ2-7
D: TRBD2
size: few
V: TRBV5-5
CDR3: CASSLLPHTGGDHEQYF
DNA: TGTGCCAGCAGCCTCCTTCCCCATACGGGGGGGGACCACGAGCAGTACTTC

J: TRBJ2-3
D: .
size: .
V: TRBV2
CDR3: CASSGLVVDTQYF
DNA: TGTGCCAGCAGTGGACTAGTTGTAGATACGCAGTATTTT

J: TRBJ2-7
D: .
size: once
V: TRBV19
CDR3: CASSPADPTGTRGPIIYEQYF
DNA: TGTGCCAGTAGTCCCGCAGACCCAACCGGGACTCGAGGTCCCATCATCTACGAGCAGTACTTC

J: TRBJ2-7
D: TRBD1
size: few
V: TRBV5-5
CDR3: CASSTGQTVYEQYF
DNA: TGTGCCAGCAGCACGGGACAGACTGTATACGAGCAGTACTTC

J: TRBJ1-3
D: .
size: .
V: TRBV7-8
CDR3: CASSLAYDSRVSGNTIYF
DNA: TGTGCCAGCAGCTTAGCTTACGACAGTCGAGTTTCTGGAAACACCATATATTTT

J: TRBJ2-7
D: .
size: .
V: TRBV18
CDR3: CASSTAGEQYF
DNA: TGTGCCAGCTCAACAGCTGGCGAGCAGTACTTC

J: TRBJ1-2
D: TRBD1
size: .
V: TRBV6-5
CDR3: CASSSHRGGDYGYTF
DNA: TGTGCCAGCAGTTCCCACAGGGGCGGGGACTATGGCTACACCTTC

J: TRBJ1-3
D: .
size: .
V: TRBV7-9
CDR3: CAGGGPSGNTIYF
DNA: TGTGCCGGGGGGGGCCCCTCTGGAAACACCATATATTTT

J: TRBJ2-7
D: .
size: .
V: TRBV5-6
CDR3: CASSLVAWASYEQYF
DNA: TGTGCCAGCAGCTTGGTTGCTTGGGCCTCCTACGAGCAGTACTTC

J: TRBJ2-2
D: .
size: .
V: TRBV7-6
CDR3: CASSAAPGVKANTGELFF
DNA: TGTGCCAGCAGCGCCGCCCCGGGGGTGAAAGCGAACACCGGGGAGCTGTTTTTT

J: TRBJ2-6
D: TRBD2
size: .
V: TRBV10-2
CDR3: CASSRARGDSAGGSSGANVLTF
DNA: TGCGCCAGCAGTCGGGCGCGGGGGGACTCGGCGGGAGGGAGCTCTGGGGCCAACGTCCTGACTTTC

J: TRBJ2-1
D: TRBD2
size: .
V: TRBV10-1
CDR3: CASSEREATYNEQFF
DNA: TGCGCCAGCAGTGAGCGGGAGGCAACCTACAATGAGCAGTTCTTC

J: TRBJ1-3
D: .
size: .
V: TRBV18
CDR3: CASSPRDIYSGNTIYF
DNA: TGTGCCAGCTCACCCCGGGACATTTACTCTGGAAACACCATATATTTT

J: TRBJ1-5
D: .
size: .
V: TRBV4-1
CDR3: CASSRFWWGIGSKQPQHF
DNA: TGCGCCAGCAGCCGCTTCTGGTGGGGCATCGGATCTAAACAGCCCCAGCATTTT

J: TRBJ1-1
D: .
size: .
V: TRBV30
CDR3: CAWSESGVWTEAFF
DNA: TGTGCCTGGAGTGAATCAGGTGTGTGGACTGAAGCTTTCTTT

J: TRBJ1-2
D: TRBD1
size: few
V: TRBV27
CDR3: CASKGRGPGYTF
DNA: TGTGCCAGCAAGGGAAGGGGGCCTGGCTACACCTTC

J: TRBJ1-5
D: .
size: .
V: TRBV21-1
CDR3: CAGKAGQGVSDSNQPQHF
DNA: TGTGCCGGGAAAGCGGGACAAGGGGTCTCTGATAGCAATCAGCCCCAGCATTTT

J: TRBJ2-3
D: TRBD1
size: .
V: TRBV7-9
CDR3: CSSNRGQGGTDTQYF
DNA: TGTTCCAGCAACCGTGGACAGGGAGGAACAGATACGCAGTATTTT

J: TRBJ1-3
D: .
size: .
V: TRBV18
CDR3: CASTVTSSGNTIYF
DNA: TGTGCCAGCACCGTCACGAGCTCTGGAAACACCATATATTTT

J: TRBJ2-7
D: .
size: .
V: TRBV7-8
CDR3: CASSLALGGEIYEQYF
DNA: TGTGCCAGCAGCTTAGCGTTAGGGGGAGAAATCTACGAGCAGTACTTC

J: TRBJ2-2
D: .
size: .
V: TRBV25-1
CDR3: CASRQSAGELFF
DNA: TGTGCCAGCCGTCAATCGGCCGGGGAGCTGTTTTTT